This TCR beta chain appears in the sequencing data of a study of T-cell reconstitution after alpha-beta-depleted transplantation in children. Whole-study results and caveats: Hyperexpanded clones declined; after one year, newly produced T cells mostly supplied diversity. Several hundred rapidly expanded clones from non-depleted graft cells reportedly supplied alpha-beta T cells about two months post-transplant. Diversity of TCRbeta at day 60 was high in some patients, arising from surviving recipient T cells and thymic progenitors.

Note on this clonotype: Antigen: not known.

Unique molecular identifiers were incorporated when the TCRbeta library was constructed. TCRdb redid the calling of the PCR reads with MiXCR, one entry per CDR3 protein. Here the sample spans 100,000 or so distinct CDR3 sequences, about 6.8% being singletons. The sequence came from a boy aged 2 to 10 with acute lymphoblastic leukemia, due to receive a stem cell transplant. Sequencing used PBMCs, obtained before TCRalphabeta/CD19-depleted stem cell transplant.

The CDR3 loop reads CASSLEAATGELFF. The CDR3 DNA follows: TGCGCCAGCAGCTTGGAGGCCGCCACCGGGGAGCTGTTTTTT. This sequence joins TRBV5-1 and TRBJ2-2; D remains unclear. Germline V CDR1 and CDR2: SGHRS, YFSETQ. The CDR3 spans 14 residues. V lost 0 bases and J lost 4, with 7 bases in between.